These 15 T cell receptor beta chains share one sample of origin, sequenced in a study of pediatric ulcerative colitis. TCRdb's table, derived via immunoSEQ multiplex PCR, lists solely in-frame clones and lacks some. The sample has tens of thousands of clones, roughly 90% seen once. What was sequenced was blood. The receptors stem from a boy between 10 and 17 years old with severe ulcerative colitis.

DNA of the CDR3: TGTGCTAGTGGTTTGGTTCTGACAGGTGAAACCTACGAGCAGTACTTC. It specifies CASGLVLTGETYEQYF. The V and J genes are TRBV12-5 and TRBJ2-7; TRBD1 might be the D (6 bases). V dropped 0 bases and J dropped 2 bases, with 14 bases sitting between them. The CDR3 totals 16 residues. Germline-derived CDR1 and CDR2 are LGHNT and FRNRAP.

This clone was observed a handful of times. The chain is built from TRBV10-2 and TRBJ1-1; maybe TRBD1 (5 bases). The germline V gene has CDR1 WSHSY and CDR2 SAAADI. This CDR3 is built from 14 residues. V shed 5 bases and J shed 3 bases, with 13 bases lying between them. This chain's CDR3 is CASSHRLGDTEAFF. The CDR3 DNA reads TGCGCCAGCAGTCACCGTCTAGGGGACACTGAAGCTTTCTTT.

V is TRBV11-3 and J is TRBJ2-7; D gene unclear. CDR3 length: 12 amino acids. CDR1 is SGHNT, CDR2 YENEEA, per germline. Trimming shortened V by 5 bases and J by 3 bases, and 8 bases separated the two germline ends. The CDR3 sequence: CASSRNLYEQYF. The DNA of the CDR3 is TGTGCCAGCAGCCGAAACCTCTACGAGCAGTACTTC.

The chain is built from TRBV20-1 and TRBJ2-7; no firm D call. V lost 6 bases and J 2 bases, leaving 8 bases between the germline ends. The CDR3 spans 11 residues. The germline CDR1 and CDR2 sequences are DFQATT and SNEGSKA (reference sequence). CDR3 sequence (DNA): TGCAGTGCACCTCTTGCCTACGAGCAGTACTTC. Translating gives CSAPLAYEQYF.

The chain uses TRBV2 and TRBJ2-6; possible D gene TRBD2, 5 bases. This CDR3 contains 14 residues. Trimming cost V 4 bases and J 2 bases, with 6 bases left between them. Germline CDR1 reads SNHLY; CDR2 reads FYNNEI. CDR3 amino acids: CASSVGAGANVLTF. The CDR3 region has the DNA TGTGCCAGCAGTGTCGGGGCTGGGGCCAACGTCCTGACTTTC.

The rearrangement links TRBV6-5 to TRBJ1-4, with D possibly TRBD1 on 5 matching bases. CDR3 length: 14 residues. Germline-derived CDR1 and CDR2 are MNHEY and SVGAGI. Between the trimmed V and J ends, which lost 5 bases and 3 bases, there was a span of 10 bases. The CDR3 sequence: CASSGGAANEKLFF. The DNA of the CDR3 is TGTGCCAGCAGTGGGGGTGCTGCTAATGAAAAACTGTTTTTT.

The chain joins TRBV11-1 to TRBJ1-1; the D is unclear. V lost 1 base, J lost 7 bases, and 4 bases lay in between. The CDR3 totals 11 residues. From germline, CDR1 is SGHAT and CDR2 FQDESV (reference sequence). The CDR3 nucleotides read TGTGCCAGCAGCTTAGGGATTGAAGCTTTCTTT. It is translated as CASSLGIEAFF.

This clone rates as medium-sized. V is TRBV20-1 and J is TRBJ2-2; D possibly corresponds to TRBD1 (5 bases). Trimming took 7 bases from V and 7 from J, leaving 10 bases between them. The CDR3 spans 11 residues. Germline assignment: CDR1 DFQATT and CDR2 SNEGSKA (reference sequence). The CDR3: CSVQQGGELFF. For the CDR3, the DNA is TGCAGTGTCCAGCAGGGCGGGGAGCTGTTTTTT.

This sequence joins TRBV19 and TRBJ2-6; D is unresolved. Trimming removed 6 bases at V and 0 bases at J, with 6 bases between. Germline loops: CDR1 LNHDA, CDR2 SQIVND (reference sequence). This CDR3 contains 14 residues. The CDR3 nucleotides read TGTGCCAGTAGCCCGAGCTCTGGGGCCAACGTCCTGACTTTC. Residues: CASSPSSGANVLTF.

The V gene is TRBV2, the J gene TRBJ1-2; D might be TRBD1 (5 bases). CDR1 is SNHLY, CDR2 FYNNEI, per germline. CDR3 length equals 15 residues. Deletions cut 5 bases from V and 0 bases from J, with 13 bases between. CDR3 protein: CASSPVGPANYGYTF. The CDR3 coding sequence is TGTGCCAGCAGTCCCGTGGGGCCCGCTAACTATGGCTACACCTTC.

The chain employs TRBV7-9 and TRBJ2-1; D might be TRBD2 (5 bases). This CDR3 has 15 residues. Per the germline V gene, CDR1 is SEHNR and CDR2 is FQNEAQ (reference sequence). Trimming shortened V by 3 bases and J by 4 bases, and 13 bases separated the two germline ends. For the CDR3, the DNA is TGTGCCAGCAGCTTTCAAGGAGGCGTTTACAATGAGCAGTTCTTC. Its translation: CASSFQGGVYNEQFF.

The rearrangement uses TRBV30 and TRBJ2-4; 7 bases are shared with TRBD2. This CDR3 region has 12 residues. Trimming cost V 6 bases and J 9 bases; bases outside gene matches: 8. Per the germline V gene, CDR1 is GTSNPN and CDR2 is SVGIG (reference sequence). The DNA of the CDR3 is TGTGCCTGCAGCTTTCGGGAGGCCATTCAGTACTTC. Its protein is CACSFREAIQYF. Based on the CDR3 plus reference TRBV30 and TRBJ2-4, the full variable domain is SQTIHQWPATLVQPVGSPLSLECTVEGTSNPNLYWYRQAAGRGLQLLFYSVGIGQISSEVPQNLSASRPQDRQFILSSKKLLLSDSGFYLCACSFREAIQYFGAGTRLSVL.

The chain joins TRBV7-9 to TRBJ1-5, with D perhaps TRBD1 (5 bases). Per germline, CDR1 SEHNR and CDR2 FQNEAQ (reference sequence). There are 15 residues in the CDR3. Trimming cost V 5 bases and J 4 bases, with 15 bases left between them. The CDR3 DNA reads TGTGCCAGCAGCCCCCGCGGGGCACAGAATCAGCCCCAGCATTTT. Its translation: CASSPRGAQNQPQHF.

In its sample, this clone was seen once. This chain connects TRBV12-5 to TRBJ2-3, with a weak D call TRBD2 (5 bases). This CDR3 is built from 16 residues. With 7 bases removed from V and 3 bases from J, the gap between germline ends came to 20 bases. The germline V gene has CDR1 LGHNT and CDR2 FRNRAP. For the CDR3, the DNA is TGTGCTAGTGCAGCCTGGCTGTCTGGGGAGACAGATACGCAGTATTTT. Amino acids: CASAAWLSGETDTQYF.

The V gene is TRBV13, the J gene TRBJ2-2, with D tentatively TRBD1 (5 bases). This CDR3 comprises 18 residues. Trimming pared 6 bases from V and 1 base from J, leaving 21 bases between. Germline lookup yields CDR1 PRHDT and CDR2 FYEKMQ (reference sequence). The CDR3 bases are TGTGCCAGCAGGGAGCAAGGGGCTATCGGTGAGAACACCGGGGAGCTGTTTTTT. Residues: CASREQGAIGENTGELFF.